This T cell receptor beta chain emerged from a study of long-term antiretroviral therapy in people with HIV. Notes on the study in general: Older ART regimens were possibly in use when the blood was collected between the mid-2000s and the late 2010s. Patients on ART gained diversity, which nonetheless stayed below transplant donor controls.

Germline lookup yields CDR1 MDHEN and CDR2 SYDVKM. The CDR3 has 19 residues. V dropped 5 bases and J dropped 0; count of bases not matched to a gene: 14. Assay version v3.0 of immunoSEQ was used, and it was run at survey level. It was about 35,000-55,000 T-cell genomes per sample that sequencing targeted. Assay: immunoSEQ multiplex PCR; the TCRdb copy retains only in-frame clones and omits some. The sample records about 25,000 clones, 65% to 90% being singletons. This clone was recorded only once. Its specificity is unknown. Post-ART PBMC samples numbered at least two per donor, and pre-ART ones at least one.

V gene TRBV28 combines with J gene TRBJ1-5; 9 nucleotides line up with TRBD1. The sequence was collected from a man aged 50 to 60 with HIV. Sequenced here: unsorted PBMCs, sampled 1.2 years after starting antiretroviral therapy. In DNA form, the CDR3 reads TGTGCCAGCAGTGACCTCCGGGACAGGGTTTGGGATAGCAATCAGCCCCAGCATTTT. Translated: CASSDLRDRVWDSNQPQHF. Full variable domain (missing parts from reference TRBV28 and TRBJ1-5): DVKVTQSSRYLVKRTGEKVFLECVQDMDHENMFWYRQDPGLGLRLIYFSYDVKMKEKGDIPEGYSVSREKKERFSLILESASTNQTSMYLCASSDLRDRVWDSNQPQHFGDGTRLSIL.